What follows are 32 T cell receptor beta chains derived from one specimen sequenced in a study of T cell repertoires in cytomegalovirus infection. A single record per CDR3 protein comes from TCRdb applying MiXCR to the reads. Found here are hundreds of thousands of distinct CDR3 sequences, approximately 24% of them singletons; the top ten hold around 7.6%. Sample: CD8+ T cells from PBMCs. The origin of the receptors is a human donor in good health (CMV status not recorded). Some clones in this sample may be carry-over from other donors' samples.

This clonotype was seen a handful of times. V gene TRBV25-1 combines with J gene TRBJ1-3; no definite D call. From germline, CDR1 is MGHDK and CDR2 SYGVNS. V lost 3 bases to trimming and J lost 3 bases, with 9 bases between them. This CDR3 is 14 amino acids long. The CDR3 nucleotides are TGTGCCAGCAGTGAGGGTAGCGGTGGAAACACCATATATTTT. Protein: CASSEGSGGNTIYF.

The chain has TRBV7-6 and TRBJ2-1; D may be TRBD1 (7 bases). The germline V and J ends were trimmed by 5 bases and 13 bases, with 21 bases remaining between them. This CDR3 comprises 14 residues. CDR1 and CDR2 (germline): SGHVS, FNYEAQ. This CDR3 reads CASSPPIGGTAQFF. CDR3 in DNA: TGTGCCAGCAGCCCACCAATTGGGGGGACAGCCCAGTTCTTC.

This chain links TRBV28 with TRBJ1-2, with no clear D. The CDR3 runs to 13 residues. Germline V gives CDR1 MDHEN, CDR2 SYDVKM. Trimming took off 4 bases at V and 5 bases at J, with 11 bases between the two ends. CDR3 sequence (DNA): TGTGCCAGCAGTTGGTTGGAGCCTTATGGCTACACCTTC. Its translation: CASSWLEPYGYTF.

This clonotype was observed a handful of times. CDR3 sequence reads: CASSQNGGSEAFF. The CDR3 nucleotides read TGCGCCAGCAGCCAAAACGGGGGGTCTGAAGCTTTCTTT. The rearrangement uses TRBV5-1 and TRBJ1-1, with D perhaps TRBD1 (5 bases). Germline assignment: CDR1 SGHRS and CDR2 YFSETQ. V was clipped by 4 bases and J by 6 bases, with 13 bases between them. The CDR3 has 13 residues.

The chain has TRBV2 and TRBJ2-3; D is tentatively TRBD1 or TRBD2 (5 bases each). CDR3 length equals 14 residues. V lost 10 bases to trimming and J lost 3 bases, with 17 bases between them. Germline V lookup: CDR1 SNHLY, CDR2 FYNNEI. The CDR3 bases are TGTGCCACCCCAGGCAGGGAGAATACAGATACGCAGTATTTT. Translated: CATPGRENTDTQYF.

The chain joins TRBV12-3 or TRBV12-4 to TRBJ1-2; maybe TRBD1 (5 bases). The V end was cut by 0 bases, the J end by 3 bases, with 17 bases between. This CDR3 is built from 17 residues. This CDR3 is CASSLAGHLPLDYGYTF. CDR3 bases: TGTGCCAGCAGTTTAGCCGGACACCTCCCTTTAGACTATGGCTACACCTTC.

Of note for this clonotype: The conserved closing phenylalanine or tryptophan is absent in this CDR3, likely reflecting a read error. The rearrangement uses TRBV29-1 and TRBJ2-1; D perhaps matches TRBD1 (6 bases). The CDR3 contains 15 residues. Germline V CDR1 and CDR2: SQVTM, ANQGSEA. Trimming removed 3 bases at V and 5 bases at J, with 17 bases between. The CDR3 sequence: CSVDPQGMGNNEQFL. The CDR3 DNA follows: TGCAGCGTTGATCCTCAGGGGATGGGGAACAATGAGCAGTTCTTG.

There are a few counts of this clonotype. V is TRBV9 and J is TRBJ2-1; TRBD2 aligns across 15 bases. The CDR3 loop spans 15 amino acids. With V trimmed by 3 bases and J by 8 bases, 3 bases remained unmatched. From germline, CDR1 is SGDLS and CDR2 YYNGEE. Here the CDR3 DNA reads TGTGCCAGCAGCGGGACTAGCGGGGGGGCCCATGAGCAGTTCTTC. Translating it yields CASSGTSGGAHEQFF.

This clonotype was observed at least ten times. CDR3 in amino acids: CASSPTGEDSPLHF. The CDR3, as DNA: TGTGCCAGCAGCCCAACAGGGGAAGATTCACCCCTCCACTTT. The V and J genes are TRBV7-9 and TRBJ1-6, with 7 bases fitting TRBD1. V was pared by 5 bases and J by 8 bases, with 6 bases of the junction left unmatched. The CDR3 covers 14 residues. In germline, CDR1 is SEHNR, CDR2 FQNEAQ (reference sequence). The complete variable domain, with remaining parts taken from reference TRBV7-9 and TRBJ1-6, reads DTGVSQNPRHKITKRGQNVTFRCDPISEHNRLYWYRQTLGQGPEFLTYFQNEAQLEKSRLLSDRFSAERPKGSFSTLEIQRTEQGDSAMYLCASSPTGEDSPLHFGNGTRLTVT.

CDR3 in DNA: TGTGCCAGCAGTGAAGCTCCTCTCGTTTCTGGCTACACCTTC. It yields the protein CASSEAPLVSGYTF. The rearrangement uses TRBV6-1 and TRBJ1-2; no clear D gene. CDR3 length: 14 residues. Germline CDR1 and CDR2: MNHNS and SASEGT. Trimming cost V 0 bases and J 7 bases, with 12 bases left between them.

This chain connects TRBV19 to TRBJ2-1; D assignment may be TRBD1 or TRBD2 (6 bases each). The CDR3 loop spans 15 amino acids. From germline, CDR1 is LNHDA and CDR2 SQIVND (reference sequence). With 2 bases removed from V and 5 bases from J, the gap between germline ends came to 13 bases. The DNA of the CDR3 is TGTGCCAGTAGTATATTGAGGGGGGTAAACAATGAGCAGTTCTTC. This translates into CASSILRGVNNEQFF.

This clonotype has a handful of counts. The CDR3 DNA reads as TGCAGCGTTGAATACGACGGCAGGCATTTCTTC. The encoded protein is CSVEYDGRHFF. V is TRBV29-1 and J is TRBJ2-1; D unclear. V lost 2 bases, J lost 16 bases, and 15 bases lay in between. CDR1 is SQVTM, CDR2 ANQGSEA, per germline. The CDR3 spans 11 residues.

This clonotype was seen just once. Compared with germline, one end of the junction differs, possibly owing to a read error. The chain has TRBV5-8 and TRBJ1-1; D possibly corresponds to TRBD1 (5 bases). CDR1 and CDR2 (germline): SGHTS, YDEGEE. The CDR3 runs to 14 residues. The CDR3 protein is CVSSLAGRYTEAFF. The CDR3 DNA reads TGTGTCAGCAGCTTGGCAGGGCGGTACACTGAAGCTTTCTTT.

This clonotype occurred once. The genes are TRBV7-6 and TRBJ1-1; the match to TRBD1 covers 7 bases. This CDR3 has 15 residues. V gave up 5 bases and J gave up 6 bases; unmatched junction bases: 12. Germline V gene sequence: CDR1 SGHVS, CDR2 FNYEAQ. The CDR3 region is CASSHMYDRAPEAFF. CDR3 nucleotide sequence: TGTGCCAGCAGCCATATGTACGACAGGGCCCCTGAAGCTTTCTTT.

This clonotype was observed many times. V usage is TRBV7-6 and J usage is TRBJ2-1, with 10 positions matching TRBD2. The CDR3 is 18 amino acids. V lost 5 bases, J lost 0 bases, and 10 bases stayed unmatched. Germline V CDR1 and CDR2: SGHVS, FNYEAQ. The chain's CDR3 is CASSLLAGSSSSYNEQFF. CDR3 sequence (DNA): TGTGCCAGCAGCCTACTAGCGGGGTCGTCGAGCTCCTACAATGAGCAGTTCTTC.

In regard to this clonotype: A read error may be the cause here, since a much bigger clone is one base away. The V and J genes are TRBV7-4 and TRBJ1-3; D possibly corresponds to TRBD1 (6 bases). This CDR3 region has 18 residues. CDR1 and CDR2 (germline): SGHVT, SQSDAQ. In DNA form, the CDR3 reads TGTGTCAGCAGCACCAGCCCCGACAGGAAGAGCTCTGGAAACACCATATATTTT. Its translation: CVSSTSPDRKSSGNTIYF.

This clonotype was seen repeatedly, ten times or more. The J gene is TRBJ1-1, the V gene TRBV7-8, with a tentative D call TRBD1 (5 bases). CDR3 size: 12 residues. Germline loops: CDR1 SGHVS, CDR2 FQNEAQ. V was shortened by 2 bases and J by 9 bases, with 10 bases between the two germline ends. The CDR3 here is CASSLWGPKAFF. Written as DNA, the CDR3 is TGTGCCAGCAGCTTATGGGGACCGAAAGCTTTCTTT.

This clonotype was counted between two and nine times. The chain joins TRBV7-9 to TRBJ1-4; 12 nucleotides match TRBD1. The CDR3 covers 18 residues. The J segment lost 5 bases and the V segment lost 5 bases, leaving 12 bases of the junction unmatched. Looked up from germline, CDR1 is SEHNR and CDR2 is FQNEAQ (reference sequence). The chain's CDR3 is CASSVPGTGGFLNEKLFF. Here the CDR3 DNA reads TGTGCCAGCAGCGTACCCGGGACAGGGGGCTTTTTGAATGAAAAACTGTTTTTT.

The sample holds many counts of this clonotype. The CDR3 region has the DNA TGTGCCAGCAGTCGACGGACAGAGAAGAAAGATACGCAGTATTTT. Amino acid sequence: CASSRRTEKKDTQYF. This chain connects TRBV19 to TRBJ2-3; perhaps TRBD1 as D (6 bases). CDR1 is LNHDA, CDR2 SQIVND, per germline (reference sequence). The germline V and J ends were trimmed by 9 bases and 5 bases, with 21 bases remaining between them. CDR3 length: 15 residues.

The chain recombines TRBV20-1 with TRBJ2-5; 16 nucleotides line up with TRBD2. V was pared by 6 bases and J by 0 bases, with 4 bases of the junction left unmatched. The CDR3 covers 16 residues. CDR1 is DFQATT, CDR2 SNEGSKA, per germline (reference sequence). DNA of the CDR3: TGCAGTGCAAGGGGACTAGCGGGGGGGTACCAAGAGACCCAGTACTTC. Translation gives CSARGLAGGYQETQYF.

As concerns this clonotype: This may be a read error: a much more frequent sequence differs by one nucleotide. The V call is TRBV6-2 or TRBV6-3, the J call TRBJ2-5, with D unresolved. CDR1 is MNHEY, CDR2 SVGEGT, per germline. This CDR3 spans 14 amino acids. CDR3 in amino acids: CAGSSLGREETQYF. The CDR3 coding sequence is TGTGCCGGCAGCAGTCTAGGACGGGAAGAGACCCAGTACTTC.

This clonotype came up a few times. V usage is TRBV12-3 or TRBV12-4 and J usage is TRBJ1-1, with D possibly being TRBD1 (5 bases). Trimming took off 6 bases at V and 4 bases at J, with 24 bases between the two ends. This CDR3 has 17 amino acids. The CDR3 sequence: CASSLPFGGASGTEAFF. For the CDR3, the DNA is TGTGCCAGCAGCCTACCTTTTGGAGGGGCATCGGGCACTGAAGCTTTCTTT.

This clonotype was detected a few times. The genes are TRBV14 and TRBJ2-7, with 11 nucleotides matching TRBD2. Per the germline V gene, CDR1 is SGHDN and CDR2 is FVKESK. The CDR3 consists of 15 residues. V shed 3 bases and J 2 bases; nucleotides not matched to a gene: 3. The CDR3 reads CASSQFSGGAYEQYF. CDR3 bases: TGTGCCAGCAGCCAGTTTAGCGGGGGGGCCTACGAGCAGTACTTC.

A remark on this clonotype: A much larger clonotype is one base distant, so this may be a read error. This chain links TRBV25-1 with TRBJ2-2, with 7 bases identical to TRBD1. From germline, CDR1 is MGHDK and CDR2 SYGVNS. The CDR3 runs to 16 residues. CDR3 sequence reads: CVSSEYEGAITGELFF. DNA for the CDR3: TGTGTCAGCAGTGAATATGAGGGGGCCATCACCGGGGAGCTGTTTTTT.

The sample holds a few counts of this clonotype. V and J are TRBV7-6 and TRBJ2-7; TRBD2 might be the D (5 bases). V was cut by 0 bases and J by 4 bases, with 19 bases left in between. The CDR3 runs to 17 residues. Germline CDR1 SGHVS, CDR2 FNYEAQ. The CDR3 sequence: CASSLATMKRAGYEQYV. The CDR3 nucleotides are TGTGCCAGCAGCTTAGCGACTATGAAAAGGGCCGGGTACGAGCAGTACGTC.

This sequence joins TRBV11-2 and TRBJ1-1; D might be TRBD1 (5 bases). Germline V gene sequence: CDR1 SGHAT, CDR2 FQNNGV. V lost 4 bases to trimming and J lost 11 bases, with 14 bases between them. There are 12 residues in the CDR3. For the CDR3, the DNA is TGTGCCAGCAGCTCGATCCGGGACGACGCTTTCTTT. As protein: CASSSIRDDAFF.

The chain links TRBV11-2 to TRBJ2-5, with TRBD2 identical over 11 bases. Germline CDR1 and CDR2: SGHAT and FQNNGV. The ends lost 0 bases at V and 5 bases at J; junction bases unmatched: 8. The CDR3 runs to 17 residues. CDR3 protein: CASSLDPTSGGRETQYF. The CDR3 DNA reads TGTGCCAGCAGCTTAGATCCCACTAGCGGGGGCAGGGAGACCCAGTACTTC.

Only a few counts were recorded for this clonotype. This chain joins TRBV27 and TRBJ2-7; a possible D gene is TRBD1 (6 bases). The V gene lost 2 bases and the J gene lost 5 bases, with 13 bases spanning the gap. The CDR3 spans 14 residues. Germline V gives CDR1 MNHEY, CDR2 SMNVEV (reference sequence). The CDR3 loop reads CASSLGRGFDEQYV. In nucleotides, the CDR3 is TGTGCCAGCAGTTTAGGCAGGGGTTTCGACGAGCAGTACGTC.

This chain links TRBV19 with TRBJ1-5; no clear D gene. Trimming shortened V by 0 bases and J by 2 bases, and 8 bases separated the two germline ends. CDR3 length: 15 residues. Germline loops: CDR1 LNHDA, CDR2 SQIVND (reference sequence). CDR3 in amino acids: CASSIDDSGNQPQHF. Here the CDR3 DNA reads TGTGCCAGTAGTATAGATGACTCCGGCAATCAGCCCCAGCATTTT.

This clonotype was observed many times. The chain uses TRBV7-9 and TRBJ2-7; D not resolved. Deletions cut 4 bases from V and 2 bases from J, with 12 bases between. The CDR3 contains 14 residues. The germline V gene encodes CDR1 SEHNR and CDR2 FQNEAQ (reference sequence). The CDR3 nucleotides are TGTGCCAGCAGCTCGGACCTTGCCACCTACGAGCAGTACTTC. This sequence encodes CASSSDLATYEQYF. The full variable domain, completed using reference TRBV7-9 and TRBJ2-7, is DTGVSQNPRHKITKRGQNVTFRCDPISEHNRLYWYRQTLGQGPEFLTYFQNEAQLEKSRLLSDRFSAERPKGSFSTLEIQRTEQGDSAMYLCASSSDLATYEQYFGPGTRLTVT.

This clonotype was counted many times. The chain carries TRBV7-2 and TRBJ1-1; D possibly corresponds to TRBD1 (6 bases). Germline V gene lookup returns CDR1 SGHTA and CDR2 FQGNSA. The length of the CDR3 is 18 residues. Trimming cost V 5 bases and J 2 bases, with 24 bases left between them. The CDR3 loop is CASSPYYLQGSFNTEAFF. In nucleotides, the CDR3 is TGTGCCAGCAGCCCGTACTATCTACAGGGAAGCTTCAACACTGAAGCTTTCTTT. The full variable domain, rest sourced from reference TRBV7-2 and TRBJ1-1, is GAGVSQSPSNKVTEKGKDVELRCDPISGHTALYWYRQSLGQGLEFLIYFQGNSAPDKSGLPSDRFSAERTGGSVSTLTIQRTQQEDSAVYLCASSPYYLQGSFNTEAFFGQGTRLTVV.

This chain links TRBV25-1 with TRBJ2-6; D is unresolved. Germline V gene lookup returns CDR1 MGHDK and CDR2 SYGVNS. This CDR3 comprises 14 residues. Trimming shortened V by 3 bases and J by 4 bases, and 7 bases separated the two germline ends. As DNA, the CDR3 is TGTGCCAGCAGTGATAGTTGGGGGGCCAACGTCCTGACTTTC. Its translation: CASSDSWGANVLTF.